What follows describes a single T cell receptor beta chain. Looked up from germline, CDR1 is KGHSH and CDR2 is LQKENI. J lost 6 bases, V lost 6 bases, and 4 bases had no gene match. CDR3 size: 15 residues. These data are taken from a study of cytomegalovirus exposure and HLA in healthy donors. The assay was immunoSEQ multiplex PCR, and TCRdb's table has in-frame clones only and misses some. The sample holds 65,000 to 85,000 clones, around 95% seen once. The specimen sequenced was PBMCs. This TCR derives from a woman aged 18-29 years in good health and CMV-seronegative. This chain uses TRBV18 with TRBJ2-1; 14 bases map to TRBD2. CDR3 amino acids: CASSPGTSGSNEQFF. Written as DNA, the CDR3 is TGTGCCAGCTCTCCCGGGACTAGCGGGAGCAATGAGCAGTTCTTC.